This entry features one TCR beta chain sequence. This specimen belongs to a study of patients and donors after allogeneic stem cell transplantation. Each CDR3 protein is one row after TCRdb ran MiXCR on the RT-PCR reads. The sample consists of approximately 210,000 distinct CDR3 sequences, less than 45% of them appearing once. This CDR3 region has 16 residues. V lost 7 bases to trimming and J lost 2 bases; unmatched junction nucleotides: 9. The sequenced material came from blood, either unsorted or a sorted T cell fraction (not recorded which). The chain is built from TRBV12-3 or TRBV12-4 and TRBJ2-3, with 10 bases that match TRBD2. This TCR was recovered from a human donor who was either an allogeneic HSCT recipient or a stem cell or donor lymphocyte infusion donor (not recorded which). It is not recorded whose cells these are; they may come from a transplant donor. The CDR3 reads CASILRLAGATDTQYF. The DNA of the CDR3 is TGTGCCAGCATCCTTCGGCTAGCGGGAGCCACAGATACGCAGTATTTT.